This T cell receptor beta chain was found in a study of blood T cell repertoires in COVID-19. The overall study: Samples of COVID-19 (acute and convalescent) were obtained from the United States, Italy and Spain. In each case, the material was cDNA or gDNA derived from T cells, B-cell-depleted T cells, or PBMCs.

All enrollees were roughly 18 to 89 years old and from about two dozen US areas. This CDR3 contains 16 residues. The V gene lost 0 bases and the J gene lost 3 bases, with 13 bases spanning the gap. Germline loops: CDR1 MNHEY, CDR2 SVGAGI. Study processing details: Amplified reference gene primers provided the basis for estimating nucleated cell counts. Profiled with immunoSEQ multiplex PCR; TCRdb holds only in-frame clones, not every one. That table gives V, J and clone size, and the DNA gave D and trimming. The top ten hold more than 8.5% of the sample, which has about 180,000 clones, approximately 85% seen once.

The receptor was derived from a woman under 30 who had recovered from COVID-19. The chain uses TRBV6-5 and TRBJ2-3; perhaps TRBD1 as D (5 bases). Source material: PBMCs or T cells enriched from blood (not recorded which). The CDR3 DNA reads as TGTGCCAGCAGTTACTCGCAGGGTCTTGGTACAGATACGCAGTATTTT. Translated: CASSYSQGLGTDTQYF.